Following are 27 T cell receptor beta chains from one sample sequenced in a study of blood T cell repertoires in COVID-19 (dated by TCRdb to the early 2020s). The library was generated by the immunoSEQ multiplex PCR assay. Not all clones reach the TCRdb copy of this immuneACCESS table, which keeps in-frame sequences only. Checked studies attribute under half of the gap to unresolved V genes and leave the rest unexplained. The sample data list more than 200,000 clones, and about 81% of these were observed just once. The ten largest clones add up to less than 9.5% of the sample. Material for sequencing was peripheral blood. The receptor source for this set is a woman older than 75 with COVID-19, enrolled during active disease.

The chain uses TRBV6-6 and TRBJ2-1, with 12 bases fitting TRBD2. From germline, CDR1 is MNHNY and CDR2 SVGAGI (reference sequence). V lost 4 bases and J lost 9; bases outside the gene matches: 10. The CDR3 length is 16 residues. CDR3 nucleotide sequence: TGTGCCAGCAGTTGGGATCTAGCGGGGGGGCCGGGTGAGCAGTTCTTC. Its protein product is CASSWDLAGGPGEQFF.

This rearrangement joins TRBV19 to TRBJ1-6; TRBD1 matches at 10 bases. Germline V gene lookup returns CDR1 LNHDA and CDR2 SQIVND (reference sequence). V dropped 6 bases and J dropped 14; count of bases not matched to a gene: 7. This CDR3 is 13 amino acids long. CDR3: CASRGTGVWALHF. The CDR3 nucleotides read TGTGCCAGTAGGGGGACAGGGGTTTGGGCCCTCCACTTT. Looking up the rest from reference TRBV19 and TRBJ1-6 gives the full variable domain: DGGITQSPKYLFRKEGQNVTLSCEQNLNHDAMYWYRQDPGQGLRLIYYSQIVNDFQKGDIAEGYSVSREKKESFPLTVTSAQKNPTAFYLCASRGTGVWALHFGNGTRLTVT.

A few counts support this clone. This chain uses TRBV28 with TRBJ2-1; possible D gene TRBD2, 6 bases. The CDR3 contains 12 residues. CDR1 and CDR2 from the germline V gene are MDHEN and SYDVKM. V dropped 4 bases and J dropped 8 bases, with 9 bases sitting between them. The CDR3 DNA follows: TGTGCCAGCAGTTGGGGGGTCCATGAGCAGTTCTTC. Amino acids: CASSWGVHEQFF.

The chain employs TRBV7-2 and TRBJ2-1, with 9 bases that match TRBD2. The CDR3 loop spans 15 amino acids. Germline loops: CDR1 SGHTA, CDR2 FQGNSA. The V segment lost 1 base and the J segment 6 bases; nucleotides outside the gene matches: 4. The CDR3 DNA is TGTGCCAGCAGCTTAGTCGCGGGAGGGGCCAATGAGCAGTTCTTC. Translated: CASSLVAGGANEQFF.

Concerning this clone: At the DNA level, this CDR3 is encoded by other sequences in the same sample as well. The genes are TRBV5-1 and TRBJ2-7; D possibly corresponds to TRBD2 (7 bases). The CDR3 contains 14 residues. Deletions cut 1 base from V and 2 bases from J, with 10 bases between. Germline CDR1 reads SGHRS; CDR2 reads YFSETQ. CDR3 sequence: CASSLSGGPYEQYF. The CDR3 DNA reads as TGCGCCAGCAGCTTGTCGGGGGGCCCCTACGAGCAGTACTTC.

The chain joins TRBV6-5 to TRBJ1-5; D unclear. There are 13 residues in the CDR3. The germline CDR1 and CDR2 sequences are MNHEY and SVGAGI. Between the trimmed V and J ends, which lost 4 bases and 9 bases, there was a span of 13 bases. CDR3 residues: CASSSDGQRPQHF. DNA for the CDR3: TGTGCCAGCAGTTCCGATGGGCAGAGGCCCCAGCATTTT.

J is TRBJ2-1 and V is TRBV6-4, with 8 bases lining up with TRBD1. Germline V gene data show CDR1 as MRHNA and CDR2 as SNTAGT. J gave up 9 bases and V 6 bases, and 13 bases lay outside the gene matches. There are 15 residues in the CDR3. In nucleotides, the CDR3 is TGTGCCAGCAGACTTGGACAGGGAAGTATTGGTGAGCAGTTCTTC. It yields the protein CASRLGQGSIGEQFF.

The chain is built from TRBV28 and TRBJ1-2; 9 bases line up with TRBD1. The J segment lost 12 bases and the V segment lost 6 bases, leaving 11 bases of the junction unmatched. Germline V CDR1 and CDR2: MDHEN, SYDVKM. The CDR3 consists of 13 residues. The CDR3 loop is CASSQNDRGGDTF. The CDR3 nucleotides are TGTGCCAGCAGCCAAAATGACAGGGGGGGAGACACCTTC.

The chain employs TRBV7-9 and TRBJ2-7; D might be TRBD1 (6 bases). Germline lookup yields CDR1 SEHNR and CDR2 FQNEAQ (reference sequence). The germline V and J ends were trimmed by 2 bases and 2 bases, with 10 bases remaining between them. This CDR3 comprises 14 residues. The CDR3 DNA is TGTGCCAGCAGCTTATGGGACACCCCCTACGAGCAGTACTTC. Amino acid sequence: CASSLWDTPYEQYF. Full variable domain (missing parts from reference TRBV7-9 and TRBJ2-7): DTGVSQNPRHKITKRGQNVTFRCDPISEHNRLYWYRQTLGQGPEFLTYFQNEAQLEKSRLLSDRFSAERPKGSFSTLEIQRTEQGDSAMYLCASSLWDTPYEQYFGPGTRLTVT.

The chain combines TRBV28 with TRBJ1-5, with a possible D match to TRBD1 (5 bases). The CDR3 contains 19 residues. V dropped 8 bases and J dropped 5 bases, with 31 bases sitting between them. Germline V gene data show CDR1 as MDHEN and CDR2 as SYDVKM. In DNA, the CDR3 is TGTGCCAGCCTCTCCCTTTTTGGTCGCAGCGGGGGAATTGATCAGCCCCAGCATTTT. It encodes CASLSLFGRSGGIDQPQHF.

In nucleotides, the CDR3 is TGCGCCAGCAGCCAAGGTCGGAACACTGAAGCTTTCTTT. Residues: CASSQGRNTEAFF. This chain connects TRBV4-3 to TRBJ1-1; D gene unclear. The CDR3 loop spans 13 amino acids. Germline CDR1 and CDR2: LGHNA and YSLEER. Trimming shortened V by 1 base and J by 1 base, and 4 bases separated the two germline ends.

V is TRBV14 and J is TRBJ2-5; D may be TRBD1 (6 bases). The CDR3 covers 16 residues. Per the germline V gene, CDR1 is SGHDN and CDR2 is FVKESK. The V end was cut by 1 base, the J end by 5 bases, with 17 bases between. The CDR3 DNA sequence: TGTGCCAGCAGCCAAGGCAAATCGACAGGCCCGGAGACCCAGTACTTC. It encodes CASSQGKSTGPETQYF.

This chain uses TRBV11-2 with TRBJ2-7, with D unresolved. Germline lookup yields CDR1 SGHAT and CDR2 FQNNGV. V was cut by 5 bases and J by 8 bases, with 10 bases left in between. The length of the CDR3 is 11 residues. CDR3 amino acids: CASSITLKQYF. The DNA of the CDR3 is TGTGCCAGCAGCATCACTTTAAAGCAGTACTTC.

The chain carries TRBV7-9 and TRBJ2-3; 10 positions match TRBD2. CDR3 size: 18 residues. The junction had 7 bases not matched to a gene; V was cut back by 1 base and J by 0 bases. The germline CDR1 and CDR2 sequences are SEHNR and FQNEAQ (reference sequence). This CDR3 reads CASSLGLAGDRSTDTQYF. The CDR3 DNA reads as TGTGCCAGCAGCTTAGGGCTAGCGGGAGATCGCAGCACAGATACGCAGTATTTT.

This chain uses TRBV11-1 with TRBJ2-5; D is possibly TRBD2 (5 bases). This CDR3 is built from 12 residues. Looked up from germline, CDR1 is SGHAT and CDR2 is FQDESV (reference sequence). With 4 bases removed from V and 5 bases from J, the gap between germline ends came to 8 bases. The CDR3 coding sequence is TGTGCCAGCAGCTCTAGAGGGGAGACCCAGTACTTC. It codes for CASSSRGETQYF.

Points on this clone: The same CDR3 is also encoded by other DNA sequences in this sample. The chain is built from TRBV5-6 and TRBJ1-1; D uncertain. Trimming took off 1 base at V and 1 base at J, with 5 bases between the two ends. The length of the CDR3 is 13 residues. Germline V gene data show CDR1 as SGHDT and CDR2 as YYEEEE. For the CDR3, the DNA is TGTGCCAGCAGCTTGCGAGGGAACACTGAAGCTTTCTTT. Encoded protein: CASSLRGNTEAFF.

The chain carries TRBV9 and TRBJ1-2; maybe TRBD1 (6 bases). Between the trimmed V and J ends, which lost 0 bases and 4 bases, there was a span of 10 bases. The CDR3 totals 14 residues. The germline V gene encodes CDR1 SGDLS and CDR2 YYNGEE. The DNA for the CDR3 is TGTGCCAGCAGCGTAGCGGGGGGCGTCTATGGCTACACCTTC. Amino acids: CASSVAGGVYGYTF. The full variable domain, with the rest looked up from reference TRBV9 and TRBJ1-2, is DSGVTQTPKHLITATGQRVTLRCSPRSGDLSVYWYQQSLDQGLQFLIQYYNGEERAKGNILERFSAQQFPDLHSELNLSSLELGDSALYFCASSVAGGVYGYTFGSGTRLTVV.

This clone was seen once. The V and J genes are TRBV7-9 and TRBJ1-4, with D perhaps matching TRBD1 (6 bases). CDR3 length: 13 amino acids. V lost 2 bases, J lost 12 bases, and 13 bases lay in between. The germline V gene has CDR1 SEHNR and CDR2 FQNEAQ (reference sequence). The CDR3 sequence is CASSLIQGRELFF. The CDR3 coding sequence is TGTGCCAGCAGCTTAATACAGGGTCGAGAACTGTTTTTT.

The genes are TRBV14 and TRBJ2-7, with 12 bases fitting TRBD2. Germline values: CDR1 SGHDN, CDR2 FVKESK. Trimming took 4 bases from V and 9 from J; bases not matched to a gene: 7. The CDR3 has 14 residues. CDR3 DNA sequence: TGTGCCAGCAGCCGTCTGACTAGCGGGAGCGTGCAGTACTTC. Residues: CASSRLTSGSVQYF.

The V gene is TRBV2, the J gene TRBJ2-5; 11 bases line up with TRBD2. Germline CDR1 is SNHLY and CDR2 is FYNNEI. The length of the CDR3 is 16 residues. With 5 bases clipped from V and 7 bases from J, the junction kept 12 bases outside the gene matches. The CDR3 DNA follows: TGTGCCAGCAGTTCAACTAGCGGGGGTGGATTAGGGACCCAGTACTTC. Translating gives CASSSTSGGGLGTQYF.

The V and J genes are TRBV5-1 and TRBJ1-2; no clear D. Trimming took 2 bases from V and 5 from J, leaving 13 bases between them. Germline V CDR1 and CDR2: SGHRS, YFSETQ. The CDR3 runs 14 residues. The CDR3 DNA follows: TGCGCCAGCAGCTTACCCGGGGTCGAATATGGCTACACCTTC. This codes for CASSLPGVEYGYTF.

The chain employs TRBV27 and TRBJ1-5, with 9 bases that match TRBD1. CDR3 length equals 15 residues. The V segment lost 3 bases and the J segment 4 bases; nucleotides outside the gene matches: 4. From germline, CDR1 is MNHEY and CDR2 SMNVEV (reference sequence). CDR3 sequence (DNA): TGTGCCAGCAGTTTTCACGGGACAGGGAATCAGCCCCAGCATTTT. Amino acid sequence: CASSFHGTGNQPQHF.

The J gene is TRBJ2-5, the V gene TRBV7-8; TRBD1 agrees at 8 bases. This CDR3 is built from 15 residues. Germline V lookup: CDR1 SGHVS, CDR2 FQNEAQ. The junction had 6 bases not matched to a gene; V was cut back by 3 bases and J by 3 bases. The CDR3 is CASSFPPGQEETQYF. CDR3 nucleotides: TGTGCCAGCAGCTTCCCCCCGGGACAGGAAGAGACCCAGTACTTC. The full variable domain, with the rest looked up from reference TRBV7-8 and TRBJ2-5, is GAGVSQSPRYKVAKRGQDVALRCDPISGHVSLFWYQQALGQGPEFLTYFQNEAQLDKSGLPSDRFFAERPEGSVSTLKIQRTQQEDSAVYLCASSFPPGQEETQYFGPGTRLLVL.

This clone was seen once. Written as DNA, the CDR3 is TGTGCCAGCAGTTACGGGACAGGGGGCAATCAGCCCCAGCATTTT. Amino acids: CASSYGTGGNQPQHF. The chain has TRBV6-2 or TRBV6-3 and TRBJ1-5; 10 nucleotides match TRBD1. V lost 2 bases, J lost 2 bases, and 0 bases stayed unmatched. CDR3 length: 15 residues. The germline CDR1 and CDR2 sequences are MNHEY and SVGEGT.

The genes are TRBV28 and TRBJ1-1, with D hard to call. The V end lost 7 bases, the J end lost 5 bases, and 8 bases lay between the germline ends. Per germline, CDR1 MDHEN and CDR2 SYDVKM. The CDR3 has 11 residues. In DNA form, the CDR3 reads TGTGCCAGCACGAGGGTTACTGAAGCTTTCTTT. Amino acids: CASTRVTEAFF. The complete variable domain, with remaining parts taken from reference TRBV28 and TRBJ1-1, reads DVKVTQSSRYLVKRTGEKVFLECVQDMDHENMFWYRQDPGLGLRLIYFSYDVKMKEKGDIPEGYSVSREKKERFSLILESASTNQTSMYLCASTRVTEAFFGQGTRLTVV.

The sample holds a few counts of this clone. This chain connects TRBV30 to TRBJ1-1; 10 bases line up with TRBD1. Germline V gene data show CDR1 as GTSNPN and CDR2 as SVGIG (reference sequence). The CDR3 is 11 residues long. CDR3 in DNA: TGTGCGAGGACAGGGGGCACTGAAGCTTTCTTT. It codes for CARTGGTEAFF.

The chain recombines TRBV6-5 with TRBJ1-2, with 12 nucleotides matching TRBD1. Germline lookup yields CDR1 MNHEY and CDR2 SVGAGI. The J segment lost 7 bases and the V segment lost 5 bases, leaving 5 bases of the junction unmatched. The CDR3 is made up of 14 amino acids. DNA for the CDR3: TGTGCCAGCAGTCGGGACAGGGGGCCGGGTGGCTACACCTTC. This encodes CASSRDRGPGGYTF.